This passage covers 25 T cell receptor beta chains from one sample sequenced in a study of cytomegalovirus exposure and HLA in healthy donors. PCR employed 60 Vbeta and 13 Jbeta primers. The protocol was immunoSEQ multiplex PCR, while the TCRdb copy is restricted to in-frame clones and leaves out a portion. The sample lists some 62,000 clones, roughly 86% occurring once. The sequencing sample was made of PBMCs. The receptors were gathered from a man between 18 and 29 years old in good health and CMV-seronegative.

The chain uses TRBV19 and TRBJ2-7; possibly TRBD2 for D (6 bases). Trimming removed 9 bases at V and 2 bases at J, with 14 bases between. CDR3 size: 13 residues. The germline gives CDR1 LNHDA, CDR2 SQIVND (reference sequence). This chain's CDR3 is CASLGLSTYEQYF. Written as DNA, the CDR3 is TGTGCCAGCCTTGGACTATCCACCTACGAGCAGTACTTC.

This clone has only a few counts. The chain joins TRBV4-1 to TRBJ2-1; 7 bases line up with TRBD2. V dropped 3 bases and J dropped 8; count of bases not matched to a gene: 7. Germline CDR1 MGHRA, CDR2 YSYEKL. The CDR3 is 14 residues long. CDR3 sequence reads: CASSQTSLDDEQFF. In nucleotides, the CDR3 is TGCGCCAGCAGCCAGACTAGCCTAGATGATGAGCAGTTCTTC.

This chain uses TRBV2 with TRBJ1-5; no clear D. Germline CDR1 and CDR2: SNHLY and FYNNEI. V lost 6 bases and J 3 bases, leaving 6 bases between the germline ends. CDR3 length: 12 amino acids. CDR3 DNA: TGTGCCAGCAGGGGCACCAATCAGCCCCAGCATTTT. It encodes CASRGTNQPQHF.

The chain has TRBV9 and TRBJ2-2; D unresolved. The CDR3 is 13 amino acids. Trimming removed 3 bases from V and 3 bases from J, with 6 bases in between. CDR1 and CDR2 from the germline V gene are SGDLS and YYNGEE. CDR3 region: CASSATYTGELFF. The CDR3 DNA is TGTGCCAGCAGCGCAACATACACCGGGGAGCTGTTTTTT.

This clone came up a few times. V usage is TRBV6-5 and J usage is TRBJ2-7; possible D gene TRBD2, 5 bases. The CDR3 covers 11 residues. V was trimmed by 7 bases and J by 3 bases, leaving 7 bases between them. Germline values: CDR1 MNHEY, CDR2 SVGAGI. The DNA of the CDR3 is TGTGCCAGCAACCGGGGCTACGAGCAGTACTTC. Residues: CASNRGYEQYF.

The V and J genes are TRBV27 and TRBJ1-2; a weak D match, TRBD1 (5 bases). The CDR3 is 14 amino acids. Germline V gives CDR1 MNHEY, CDR2 SMNVEV (reference sequence). Trimming took 2 bases from V and 2 from J, leaving 9 bases between them. The CDR3, as DNA: TGTGCCAGCAGTTTACAGGCAGGGAACTATGGCTACACCTTC. Amino acids: CASSLQAGNYGYTF.

DNA for the CDR3: TGTGCCAGCAGTCCCAGCTCCTACAATGAGCAGTTCTTC. It encodes CASSPSSYNEQFF. V gene TRBV5-4 combines with J gene TRBJ2-1; D unresolved. The CDR3 contains 13 residues. The V end lost 5 bases, the J end lost 0 bases, and 6 bases lay between the germline ends. In germline, CDR1 is SGHNT, CDR2 YYREEE (reference sequence).

The chain links TRBV30 to TRBJ1-2, with D uncertain. V was shortened by 3 bases and J by 0 bases, with 17 bases between the two germline ends. Per the germline V gene, CDR1 is GTSNPN and CDR2 is SVGIG (reference sequence). This CDR3 comprises 16 residues. This chain's CDR3 is CAWRWRRAGANYGYTF. The CDR3 DNA reads TGTGCCTGGAGGTGGAGGAGGGCCGGGGCTAACTATGGCTACACCTTC.

This clone was detected a few times. The V and J genes are TRBV10-1 and TRBJ1-1; 8 bases align to TRBD1. V lost 0 bases and J lost 5; bases outside the gene matches: 8. The V gene's germline CDR1 is WNHNN and CDR2 SYGVQD (reference sequence). The CDR3 sequence is 16 residues long. The CDR3: CASSESRAGGRTEAFF. In DNA form, the CDR3 reads TGCGCCAGCAGTGAGTCAAGGGCAGGGGGCCGGACTGAAGCTTTCTTT.

The V and J genes are TRBV6-4 and TRBJ2-1, with 14 nucleotides matching TRBD2. Germline CDR1 and CDR2: MRHNA and SNTAGT. J was trimmed by 8 bases and V by 3 bases; bases with no gene match: 3. CDR3 length: 15 residues. This chain's CDR3 is CASSEGLAGGYEQFF. The CDR3 DNA reads as TGTGCCAGCAGTGAAGGACTAGCGGGGGGATATGAGCAGTTCTTC.

The chain has TRBV11-3 and TRBJ2-2, with 10 bases fitting TRBD1. The germline V gene has CDR1 SGHNT and CDR2 YENEEA. This CDR3 comprises 15 residues. J was trimmed by 6 bases and V by 7 bases; bases with no gene match: 8. The CDR3 DNA follows: TGTGCCAGCAAACGGACAGGGGGTAGTGCCGGGGAGCTGTTTTTT. It encodes CASKRTGGSAGELFF.

The J gene is TRBJ1-1, the V gene TRBV7-2; D remains unclear. Trimming took 5 bases from V and 4 from J, leaving 20 bases between them. Germline-derived CDR1 and CDR2 are SGHTA and FQGNSA. The CDR3 contains 16 residues. The CDR3 DNA reads as TGTGCCAGCAGCCACCCCAATTCGATTGAGGCCACTGAAGCTTTCTTT. Encoded protein: CASSHPNSIEATEAFF.

V and J are TRBV2 and TRBJ1-1, with TRBD1 as a possible D gene (5 bases). Germline V gene data show CDR1 as SNHLY and CDR2 as FYNNEI. V was shortened by 6 bases and J by 0 bases, with 17 bases between the two germline ends. The CDR3 has 16 residues. CDR3 in amino acids: CASSPYPGHMNTEAFF. The CDR3, as DNA: TGTGCCAGCAGCCCCTACCCCGGACACATGAACACTGAAGCTTTCTTT.

V gene TRBV29-1 combines with J gene TRBJ2-1, with 11 bases lining up with TRBD2. Germline CDR1 and CDR2: SQVTM and ANQGSEA. The CDR3 totals 17 residues. The junction had 5 bases not matched to a gene; V was cut back by 1 base and J by 0 bases. The DNA for the CDR3 is TGCAGCGTTGAAGGGCTAGCGGGGGGTCCCTCCTACAATGAGCAGTTCTTC. As protein: CSVEGLAGGPSYNEQFF.

The chain has TRBV5-1 and TRBJ1-3; D not certain. The CDR3 is 13 residues long. V was cut by 4 bases and J by 2 bases, with 7 bases left in between. Germline CDR1 and CDR2: SGHRS and YFSETQ. The CDR3 reads CASSRDTGNTIYF. The CDR3 DNA reads as TGCGCCAGCAGCCGGGATACTGGAAACACCATATATTTT.

The rearrangement links TRBV11-2 to TRBJ1-1; D ambiguous. There are 14 residues in the CDR3. The V gene's germline CDR1 is SGHAT and CDR2 FQNNGV. Trimming left V 5 bases short and J 4 bases short, with 14 bases between. The CDR3 DNA reads as TGTGCCAGCAGCCTTACAGACGGGAGCACTGAAGCTTTCTTT. Translated: CASSLTDGSTEAFF.

V is TRBV28 and J is TRBJ1-2, with 8 bases lining up with TRBD1. Germline CDR1 and CDR2: MDHEN and SYDVKM. The length of the CDR3 is 14 residues. With V trimmed by 5 bases and J by 2 bases, 4 bases remained unmatched. The CDR3 DNA is TGTGCCAGCAGTGTCGGACAGGGCAACTATGGCTACACCTTC. It translates to CASSVGQGNYGYTF.

The gene calls are TRBV27 and TRBJ1-1; D might be TRBD1 (5 bases). The CDR3 is 14 amino acids. Trimming left V 5 bases short and J 0 bases short, with 10 bases between. The germline gives CDR1 MNHEY, CDR2 SMNVEV (reference sequence). The CDR3 sequence: CASSPQTVNTEAFF. Here the CDR3 DNA reads TGTGCCAGCAGTCCCCAGACAGTGAACACTGAAGCTTTCTTT.

This chain joins TRBV29-1 and TRBJ2-1; D remains ambiguous. V gave up 7 bases and J gave up 6 bases, with 16 bases separating them. Germline V gives CDR1 SQVTM, CDR2 ANQGSEA. This CDR3 is built from 13 residues. DNA for the CDR3: TGCAGCGCTCCACTGGTCGCTCCCAATGAGCAGTTCTTC. Its protein product is CSAPLVAPNEQFF.

The chain carries TRBV9 and TRBJ2-7; a weak D match, TRBD1 (5 bases). The CDR3 is 14 amino acids. The germline gives CDR1 SGDLS, CDR2 YYNGEE. Trimming cost V 2 bases and J 2 bases, with 11 bases left between them. This CDR3 is CASSVDSLPYEQYF. The CDR3 nucleotides are TGTGCCAGCAGCGTCGACAGCCTACCCTACGAGCAGTACTTC.

The V call is TRBV7-2, the J call TRBJ2-3, with 7 bases fitting TRBD2. This CDR3 is built from 15 residues. CDR1 and CDR2 from the germline V gene are SGHTA and FQGNSA. With V trimmed by 1 base and J by 1 base, 2 bases remained unmatched. In DNA form, the CDR3 reads TGTGCCAGCAGCTTAGGGGGGGGTGGCACAGATACGCAGTATTTT. Translating it yields CASSLGGGGTDTQYF.

This sequence joins TRBV27 and TRBJ2-7; D may be TRBD1 (6 bases). V was pared by 6 bases and J by 3 bases, with 15 bases between. CDR1 is MNHEY and CDR2 is SMNVEV in the germline V gene (reference sequence). CDR3 length equals 14 residues. The CDR3 DNA is TGTGCCAGCAGCGTCAGGGGACGGGGCTACGAGCAGTACTTC. Its translation is CASSVRGRGYEQYF.

This chain uses TRBV11-3 with TRBJ1-1; 7 nucleotides align to TRBD1. Germline-derived CDR1 and CDR2 are SGHNT and YENEEA. The CDR3 is 15 amino acids. Germline trimming cut 5 bases from V and 3 bases from J; bases unmatched to any gene: 9. The CDR3 region has the DNA TGTGCCAGCAGCCCCCGGCAGGGGGGCGACACTGAAGCTTTCTTT. Translated: CASSPRQGGDTEAFF. The entire variable domain, with the rest obtained from reference TRBV11-3 and TRBJ1-1, is as follows: EAGVVQSPRYKIIEKKQPVAFWCNPISGHNTLYWYLQNLGQGPELLIRYENEEAVDDSQLPKDRFSAERLKGVDSTLKIQPAELGDSAVYLCASSPRQGGDTEAFFGQGTRLTVV.

This chain uses TRBV6-5 with TRBJ2-3; TRBD1 matches at 7 bases. With 0 bases clipped from V and 2 bases from J, the junction kept 5 bases outside the gene matches. Looked up from germline, CDR1 is MNHEY and CDR2 is SVGAGI. This CDR3 spans 16 amino acids. The CDR3 DNA sequence: TGTGCCAGCAGTTACTCCTCAGGGGGTACCACAGATACGCAGTATTTT. Its translation: CASSYSSGGTTDTQYF.

This chain joins TRBV21-1 and TRBJ1-5; the table's D call TRBD1 went unverified against the DNA. TRBV21-1 is a recognized pseudogene. CDR3 size: 15 residues. As DNA, the CDR3 is TGTGCCAGCAGCCCGGGACAGGGGAGCAATCAGCCCCAGCATTTT. It yields the protein CASSPGQGSNQPQHF.